This record covers a single T cell receptor (beta chain). Antigen: not known. Researchers amplified the TCR beta CDR3 regions from RNA transcripts. TCR CDR3 regions were first amplified by RT-PCR with HTBI primers. TCRdb ran MiXCR on the multiplex PCR reads and lists one entry per CDR3 protein. This repertoire shows some 530,000 distinct CDR3 sequences, about 20% found once; its top ten account for about 53%. The sample originates from a study of T cells in Graves' hyperthyroidism and ophthalmopathy. Overall study context: Initial diagnosis, before any treatment, was when peripheral blood was collected.

Study observations and caveats: In blood, most of the thyroid clonotypes expanded above 0.001 were also present.

Inclusion characteristics of ophthalmopathy patients comprised a Clinical Activity Score of at least 3, a NOSPECS grade of at least 4, and duration under 3 months. Clinicians diagnosed patients from clinical symptoms, serum thyroxine and TRAb, thyroid ultrasound and orbital computed tomography. This sequence was found in a woman in her 70s with Graves' ophthalmopathy. Sequencing was carried out using blood.

The CDR3 sequence is CASSFDHRTDTQYF. The CDR3 DNA is TGTGCCAGCAGTTTTGACCATCGCACAGATACGCAGTATTTT. V gene TRBV27 combines with J gene TRBJ2-3; D gene ambiguous. This CDR3 spans 14 amino acids. Germline CDR1 is MNHEY and CDR2 is SMNVEV (reference sequence). V was cut by 3 bases and J by 1 base, with 8 bases left in between.